The 30 T cell receptor beta chains below come from one sample, sequenced in a study of cytomegalovirus exposure and HLA in healthy donors. Sequencing was performed with immunoSEQ multiplex PCR; in TCRdb, only in-frame clones are kept and a portion is missing. The data hold around 50,000 clones, with approximately 95% observed a single time. Sequenced material: PBMCs. Receptor source: a woman between 18 and 29 years old in good health and CMV-seropositive.

The CDR3, as DNA: TGTGCCAGCAGCTTGAGGACAGGGGGGAGTGAAAAACTGTTTTTT. Translating gives CASSLRTGGSEKLFF. The chain recombines TRBV5-4 with TRBJ1-4; 10 bases are a match to TRBD1. This CDR3 comprises 15 residues. V shed 1 base, J shed 7 bases, and the junction held 4 bases outside the gene matches. CDR1 and CDR2 (germline): SGHNT, YYREEE (reference sequence).

This chain uses TRBV10-3 with TRBJ2-1; 8 nucleotides line up with TRBD2. With V trimmed by 3 bases and J by 2 bases, 15 bases remained unmatched. Germline CDR1 and CDR2: ENHRY and SYGVKD. The CDR3 spans 19 residues. The CDR3 DNA sequence: TGTGCCATCAGTGACCCGGGAGGGTCTAGCGTTTCCGCCTACAATGAGCAGTTCTTC. Protein product: CAISDPGGSSVSAYNEQFF.

This chain links TRBV30 with TRBJ1-1, with D perhaps matching TRBD1 (6 bases). Germline assignment: CDR1 GTSNPN and CDR2 SVGIG (reference sequence). V was cut by 4 bases and J by 2 bases, with 17 bases left in between. The CDR3 covers 15 residues. The CDR3, as DNA: TGTGCCTGGACCGTTAGGGACACAAAAAACACTGAAGCTTTCTTT. This codes for CAWTVRDTKNTEAFF.

The gene calls are TRBV19 and TRBJ1-5; 10 positions match TRBD1. Trimming removed 11 bases from V and 4 bases from J; junction bases left unmatched: 8. The germline CDR1 and CDR2 sequences are LNHDA and SQIVND (reference sequence). This CDR3 region has 14 residues. DNA for the CDR3: TGTGCCGGAAGACAGGGGGCAAGGAATCAGCCCCAGCATTTT. This codes for CAGRQGARNQPQHF.

The CDR3 here is CASRSTGTKTNNEQFF. Written as DNA, the CDR3 is TGTGCCAGCAGAAGCACCGGGACTAAGACCAACAATGAGCAGTTCTTC. The gene calls are TRBV7-9 and TRBJ2-1, with 7 bases aligning to TRBD2. With V trimmed by 6 bases and J by 5 bases, 13 bases remained unmatched. The CDR3 runs 16 residues. CDR1 and CDR2 from the germline V gene are SEHNR and FQNEAQ (reference sequence).

This chain connects TRBV29-1 to TRBJ2-7; 10 nucleotides align to TRBD1. Germline CDR1 reads SQVTM; CDR2 reads ANQGSEA. The V gene end was trimmed by 7 bases and the J gene end by 3 bases; junction bases not matched to a gene: 3. The CDR3 consists of 12 residues. For the CDR3, the DNA is TGCAGCGCCCGGGACAGGGGCTACGAGCAGTACTTC. Amino acid sequence: CSARDRGYEQYF.

The chain is built from TRBV30 and TRBJ1-6; 7 nucleotides agree with TRBD1. Germline V gives CDR1 GTSNPN, CDR2 SVGIG (reference sequence). The CDR3 is 15 amino acids. The DNA for the CDR3 is TGTGCATGGGCCCCTTACACAGGGGTTGGTTCACCCCTCCACTTT. Its translation: CAWAPYTGVGSPLHF.

The rearrangement links TRBV7-3 to TRBJ2-1, with 16 positions matching TRBD2. This CDR3 contains 21 residues. The V gene's germline CDR1 is SGHTA and CDR2 FQGTGA. The V and J ends lost 0 bases and 0 bases, in that order; junction bases with no gene match: 8. CDR3 sequence reads: CASSLTGGLAGGPDSYNEQFF. CDR3 sequence (DNA): TGTGCCAGCAGCTTAACGGGGGGACTAGCGGGAGGGCCTGACTCCTACAATGAGCAGTTCTTC.

The V and J genes are TRBV15 and TRBJ1-6; 7 nucleotides match TRBD1. With 0 bases clipped from V and 5 bases from J, the junction kept 1 base outside the gene matches. Looked up from germline, CDR1 is LNHNV and CDR2 is YYDKDF (reference sequence). The CDR3 totals 15 residues. The CDR3 sequence is CATSRETGNNSPLHF. DNA for the CDR3: TGTGCCACCAGCAGAGAGACAGGGAATAATTCACCCCTCCACTTT.

The chain joins TRBV4-2 to TRBJ2-1; 11 bases are shared with TRBD2. Germline assignment: CDR1 LGHNA and CDR2 YNFKEQ. This CDR3 has 14 amino acids. V dropped 0 bases and J dropped 9; count of bases not matched to a gene: 1. DNA of the CDR3: TGTGCCAGCAGCCAAGATCTAGCGGGAGGTGAGCAGTTCTTC. Translation gives CASSQDLAGGEQFF.

The chain carries TRBV29-1 and TRBJ2-1; the match to TRBD2 covers 10 bases. CDR3 length equals 15 residues. Per germline, CDR1 SQVTM and CDR2 ANQGSEA. The V gene end was trimmed by 4 bases and the J gene end by 5 bases; junction bases not matched to a gene: 8. The DNA of the CDR3 is TGCAGCGTTGGGCTCAGCGGGAGGGCCGACAATGAGCAGTTCTTC. Protein: CSVGLSGRADNEQFF.

The chain uses TRBV9 and TRBJ2-3, with no clear D. CDR3 length: 15 residues. CDR1 is SGDLS, CDR2 YYNGEE, per germline. Trimming shortened V by 0 bases and J by 0 bases, and 8 bases separated the two germline ends. The CDR3 loop reads CASSVEALSTDTQYF. The CDR3 nucleotides read TGTGCCAGCAGCGTAGAAGCGCTTAGCACAGATACGCAGTATTTT.

J is TRBJ2-5 and V is TRBV9; D is possibly TRBD2 (6 bases). Deletions cut 1 base from V and 5 bases from J, with 12 bases between. The CDR3 runs 14 residues. Germline values: CDR1 SGDLS, CDR2 YYNGEE. CDR3 in amino acids: CASSVTGASETQYF. CDR3 in DNA: TGTGCCAGCAGCGTAACGGGAGCGAGTGAGACCCAGTACTTC.

CDR3: CASSLGRGYSGANVLTF. CDR3 bases: TGTGCCAGCAGCTTGGGCAGGGGGTACTCTGGGGCCAACGTCCTGACTTTC. The chain recombines TRBV7-3 with TRBJ2-6; 7 bases are shared with TRBD1. This CDR3 has 17 residues. J lost 0 bases, V lost 3 bases, and 5 bases had no gene match. Germline V gives CDR1 SGHTA, CDR2 FQGTGA.

The chain carries TRBV28 and TRBJ2-7; D remains unclear. CDR1 and CDR2 (germline): MDHEN, SYDVKM. CDR3 length: 11 amino acids. The V gene lost 2 bases and the J gene lost 4 bases, with 3 bases spanning the gap. The CDR3 reads CASSLVYEQYF. CDR3 DNA: TGTGCCAGCAGTTTAGTATACGAGCAGTACTTC.

CDR3 nucleotides: TGTGCCAGCAGTTTCCGTGGACTAGCGGGCACAGATACGCAGTATTTT. Its translation: CASSFRGLAGTDTQYF. The gene calls are TRBV27 and TRBJ2-3; TRBD2 matches at 10 bases. V was clipped by 3 bases and J by 1 base; unmatched bases: 4. There are 16 residues in the CDR3. Germline V lookup: CDR1 MNHEY, CDR2 SMNVEV (reference sequence).

J is TRBJ2-1 and V is TRBV6-5; 13 bases match TRBD2. The V segment lost 7 bases and the J segment 7 bases; nucleotides outside the gene matches: 4. This CDR3 contains 14 residues. The V gene's germline CDR1 is MNHEY and CDR2 SVGAGI. Here the CDR3 DNA reads TGTGCCAGCAAACCGGGACTAGCGGGGAATGAGCAGTTCTTC. This gives the protein CASKPGLAGNEQFF.

The DNA for the CDR3 is TGTGCCACCTCCCTGCGGGGCACTGAAGCTTTCTTT. As protein: CATSLRGTEAFF. This chain uses TRBV19 with TRBJ1-1; D ambiguous. In germline, CDR1 is LNHDA, CDR2 SQIVND (reference sequence). The CDR3 length is 12 residues. V dropped 10 bases and J dropped 4 bases, with 13 bases sitting between them.

The chain combines TRBV30 with TRBJ2-5; possibly TRBD1 for D (7 bases). The CDR3 spans 14 residues. CDR1 and CDR2 from the germline V gene are GTSNPN and SVGIG (reference sequence). Trimming pared 0 bases from V and 7 bases from J, leaving 15 bases between. The CDR3 coding sequence is TGTGCCTGGAGTGTAGGAGGGGGCCTGGGGACCCAGTACTTC. Translation: CAWSVGGGLGTQYF.

The genes are TRBV11-3 and TRBJ2-7; the match to TRBD2 covers 7 bases. J lost 3 bases, V lost 1 base, and 3 bases had no gene match. The CDR3 sequence is 14 residues long. From germline, CDR1 is SGHNT and CDR2 YENEEA. The CDR3 coding sequence is TGTGCCAGCAGCTTAGCGGGAGGTTACTACGAGCAGTACTTC. This translates into CASSLAGGYYEQYF.

V is TRBV11-2 and J is TRBJ2-7; D is perhaps TRBD2 (5 bases). CDR3 length: 14 residues. Germline V gene lookup returns CDR1 SGHAT and CDR2 FQNNGV. Trimming stripped 1 base from V and 0 bases from J, with 7 bases between. In DNA, the CDR3 is TGTGCCAGCAGCTTAGGTCGGGGCTCCTACGAGCAGTACTTC. It translates to CASSLGRGSYEQYF. The variable domain in full, with the rest retrieved from reference TRBV11-2 and TRBJ2-7, is EAGVAQSPRYKIIEKRQSVAFWCNPISGHATLYWYQQILGQGPKLLIQFQNNGVVDDSQLPKDRFSAERLKGVDSTLKIQPAKLEDSAVYLCASSLGRGSYEQYFGPGTRLTVT.

V usage is TRBV7-3 and J usage is TRBJ2-1; 10 bases match TRBD2. Germline V gives CDR1 SGHTA, CDR2 FQGTGA. This CDR3 has 18 residues. Trimming removed 5 bases from V and 4 bases from J; junction bases left unmatched: 14. As DNA, the CDR3 is TGTGCCAGCAGCCCAGGACTAGCGGAAAACTTCGGTTACAATGAGCAGTTCTTC. It is translated as CASSPGLAENFGYNEQFF.

This clone was recorded once. CDR3 bases: TGTGCCAGCAGTTCGGGGGTGGAGGGAAACATTCAGTACTTC. Residues: CASSSGVEGNIQYF. V is TRBV6-5 and J is TRBJ2-4; tentative D call: TRBD2 (6 bases). Germline-derived CDR1 and CDR2 are MNHEY and SVGAGI. This CDR3 has 14 amino acids. The ends were cut back, 4 bases at V and 6 bases at J, with 13 bases in the middle.

The chain uses TRBV4-3 and TRBJ1-2; D is perhaps TRBD1 (5 bases). The length of the CDR3 is 13 residues. Germline V gene sequence: CDR1 LGHNA, CDR2 YSLEER. V dropped 0 bases and J dropped 11 bases, with 13 bases sitting between them. The CDR3, as DNA: TGCGCCAGCAGCCAAGATTATGCGGGGCGTTACACCTTC. This codes for CASSQDYAGRYTF.

V gene TRBV13 combines with J gene TRBJ2-7, with D possibly TRBD2 on 6 matching bases. CDR1 and CDR2 (germline): PRHDT, FYEKMQ (reference sequence). This CDR3 region has 15 residues. Trimming left V 5 bases short and J 0 bases short, with 14 bases between. CDR3 loop: CASSGSGWDSYEQYF. The CDR3 DNA reads TGTGCCAGCAGCGGCAGCGGGTGGGACTCCTACGAGCAGTACTTC.

The chain links TRBV10-2 to TRBJ2-1, with D tentatively TRBD2 (6 bases). The CDR3 length is 13 residues. Germline CDR1 WSHSY, CDR2 SAAADI. Between the trimmed V and J ends, which lost 9 bases and 10 bases, there was a span of 19 bases. CDR3 in DNA: TGCGCCAGTGACCTTGGAGGGGCGGGCGAGCAGTTCTTC. As protein: CASDLGGAGEQFF.

This clone was picked up one time. This chain connects TRBV30 to TRBJ2-1, with 10 nucleotides matching TRBD1. V shed 1 base, J shed 8 bases, and the junction held 5 bases outside the gene matches. CDR1 and CDR2 from the germline V gene are GTSNPN and SVGIG (reference sequence). The CDR3 has 14 residues. The CDR3 is CAWSGDRGRYEQFF. The DNA for the CDR3 is TGTGCCTGGAGTGGCGACAGGGGGCGGTATGAGCAGTTCTTC.

This clone was counted a single time. The rearrangement links TRBV7-2 to TRBJ1-2; D perhaps matches TRBD1 (6 bases). Germline assignment: CDR1 SGHTA and CDR2 FQGNSA. V lost 6 bases and J 4 bases, leaving 18 bases between the germline ends. The CDR3 extends over 15 amino acids. CDR3 nucleotides: TGTGCCAGCAGTCCCAGTGACAGGTCACTCTATGGCTACACCTTC. Translation: CASSPSDRSLYGYTF.

The chain uses TRBV2 and TRBJ2-3; TRBD2 matches 7 bases. Looked up from germline, CDR1 is SNHLY and CDR2 is FYNNEI. The CDR3 is made up of 14 amino acids. J lost 7 bases, V lost 7 bases, and 11 bases had no gene match. This chain's CDR3 is CASKRGLDLNTQYF. The CDR3 bases are TGTGCCAGCAAGAGAGGACTAGATTTGAATACGCAGTATTTT.

The V and J genes are TRBV7-2 and TRBJ2-5; 7 bases are a match to TRBD2. The CDR3 contains 15 residues. V shed 5 bases and J 4 bases; nucleotides not matched to a gene: 10. CDR1 and CDR2 from the germline V gene are SGHTA and FQGNSA. The CDR3 nucleotides read TGTGCCAGCAGCCCTCGGACTAGAGGTCTAGAGACCCAGTACTTC. Translating gives CASSPRTRGLETQYF.